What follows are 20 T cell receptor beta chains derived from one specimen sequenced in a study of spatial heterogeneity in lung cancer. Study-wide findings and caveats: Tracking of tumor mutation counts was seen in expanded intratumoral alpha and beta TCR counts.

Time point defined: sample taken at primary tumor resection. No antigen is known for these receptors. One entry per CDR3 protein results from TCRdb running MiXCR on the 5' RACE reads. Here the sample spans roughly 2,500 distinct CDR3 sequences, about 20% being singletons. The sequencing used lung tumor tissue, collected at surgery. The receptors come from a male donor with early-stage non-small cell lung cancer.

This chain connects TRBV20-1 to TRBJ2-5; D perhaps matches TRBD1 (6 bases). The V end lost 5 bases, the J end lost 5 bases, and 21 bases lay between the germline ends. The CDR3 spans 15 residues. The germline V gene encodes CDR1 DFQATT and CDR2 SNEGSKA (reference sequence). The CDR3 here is CSAGGGHLTGETQYF. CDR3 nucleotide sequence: TGCAGTGCTGGGGGCGGACACCTAACTGGGGAGACCCAGTACTTC.

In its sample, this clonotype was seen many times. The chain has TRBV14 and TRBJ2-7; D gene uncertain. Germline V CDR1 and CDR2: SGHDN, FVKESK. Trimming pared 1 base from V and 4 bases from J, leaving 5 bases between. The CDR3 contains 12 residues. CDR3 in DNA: TGTGCCAGCAGCCAAGCCCGATACGAGCAGTACTTC. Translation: CASSQARYEQYF.

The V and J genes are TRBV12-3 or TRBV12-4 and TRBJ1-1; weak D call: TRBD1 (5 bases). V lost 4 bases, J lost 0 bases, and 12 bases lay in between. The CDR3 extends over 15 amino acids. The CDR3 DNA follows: TGTGCCAGCAGTTACCTAGGACACCTGAACACTGAAGCTTTCTTT. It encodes CASSYLGHLNTEAFF.

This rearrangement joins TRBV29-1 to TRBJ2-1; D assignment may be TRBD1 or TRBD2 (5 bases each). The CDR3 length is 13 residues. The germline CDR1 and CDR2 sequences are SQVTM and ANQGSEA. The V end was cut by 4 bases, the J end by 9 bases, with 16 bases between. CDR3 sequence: CSVGDSEGSEQFF. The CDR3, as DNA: TGCAGCGTTGGAGACAGCGAGGGGTCTGAGCAGTTCTTC.

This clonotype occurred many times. CDR3 sequence (DNA): TGTGCCTGGAGTCCCTCGGGGTACAATGAGCAGTTCTTC. Amino acid sequence: CAWSPSGYNEQFF. This chain joins TRBV30 and TRBJ2-1; maybe TRBD2 (5 bases). Trimming took 2 bases from V and 4 from J, leaving 9 bases between them. Germline CDR1 and CDR2: GTSNPN and SVGIG (reference sequence). This CDR3 is built from 13 residues.

Here the CDR3 reads CSVSQGAQGQPQHF. In nucleotides, the CDR3 is TGCAGCGTGAGCCAGGGGGCGCAGGGTCAGCCCCAGCATTTT. The rearrangement uses TRBV29-1 and TRBJ1-5; 8 bases map to TRBD1. The CDR3 is 14 residues long. CDR1 and CDR2 from the germline V gene are SQVTM and ANQGSEA. V lost 6 bases to trimming and J lost 6 bases; unmatched junction nucleotides: 10.

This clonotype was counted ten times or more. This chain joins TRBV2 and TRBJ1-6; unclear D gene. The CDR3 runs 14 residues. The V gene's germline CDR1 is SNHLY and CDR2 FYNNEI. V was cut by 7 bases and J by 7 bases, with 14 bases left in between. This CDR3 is CASKPDGRNSPLHF. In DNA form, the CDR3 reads TGTGCCAGCAAGCCCGACGGGCGAAATTCACCCCTCCACTTT. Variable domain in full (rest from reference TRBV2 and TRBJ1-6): EPEVTQTPSHQVTQMGQEVILRCVPISNHLYFYWYRQILGQKVEFLVSFYNNEISEKSEIFDDQFSVERPDGSNFTLKIRSTKLEDSAMYFCASKPDGRNSPLHFGNGTRLTVT.

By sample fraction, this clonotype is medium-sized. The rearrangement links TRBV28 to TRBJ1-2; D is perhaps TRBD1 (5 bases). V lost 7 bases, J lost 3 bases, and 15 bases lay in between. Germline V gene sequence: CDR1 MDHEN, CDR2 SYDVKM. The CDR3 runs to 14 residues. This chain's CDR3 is CASTPSRGHYGYTF. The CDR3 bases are TGTGCCAGCACCCCGTCAAGGGGACACTATGGCTACACCTTC.

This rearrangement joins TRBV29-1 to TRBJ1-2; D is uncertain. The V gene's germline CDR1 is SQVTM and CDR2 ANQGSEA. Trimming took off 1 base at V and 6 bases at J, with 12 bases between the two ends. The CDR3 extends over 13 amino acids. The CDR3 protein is CSVEGSGYNGYTF. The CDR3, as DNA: TGCAGCGTTGAAGGGTCGGGGTACAATGGCTACACCTTC.

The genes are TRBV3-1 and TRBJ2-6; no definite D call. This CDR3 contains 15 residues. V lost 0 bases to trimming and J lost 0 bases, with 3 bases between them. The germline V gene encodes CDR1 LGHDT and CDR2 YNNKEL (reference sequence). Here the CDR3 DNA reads TGTGCCAGCAGCCAAGATCTCTCTGGGGCCAACGTCCTGACTTTC. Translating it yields CASSQDLSGANVLTF.

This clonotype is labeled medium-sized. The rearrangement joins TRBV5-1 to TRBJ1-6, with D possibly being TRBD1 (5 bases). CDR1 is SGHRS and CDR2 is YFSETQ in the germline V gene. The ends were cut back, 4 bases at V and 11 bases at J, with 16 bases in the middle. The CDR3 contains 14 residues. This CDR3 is CASSLQVEGAPLHF. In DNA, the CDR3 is TGCGCCAGCAGCCTCCAGGTGGAAGGGGCACCCCTCCACTTT.

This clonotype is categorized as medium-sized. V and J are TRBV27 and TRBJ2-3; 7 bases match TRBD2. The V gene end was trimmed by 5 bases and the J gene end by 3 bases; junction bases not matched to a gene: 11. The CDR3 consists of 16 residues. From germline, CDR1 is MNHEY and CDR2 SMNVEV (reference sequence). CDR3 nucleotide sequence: TGTGCCAGCAGTCCTAATCTAGCGGTTGGAACAGATACGCAGTATTTT. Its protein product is CASSPNLAVGTDTQYF.

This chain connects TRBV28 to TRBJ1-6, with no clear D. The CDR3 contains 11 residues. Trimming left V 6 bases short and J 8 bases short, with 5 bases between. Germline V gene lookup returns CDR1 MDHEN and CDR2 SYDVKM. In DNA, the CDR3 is TGTGCCAGCAGCTACGATTCACCCCTCCACTTT. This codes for CASSYDSPLHF.

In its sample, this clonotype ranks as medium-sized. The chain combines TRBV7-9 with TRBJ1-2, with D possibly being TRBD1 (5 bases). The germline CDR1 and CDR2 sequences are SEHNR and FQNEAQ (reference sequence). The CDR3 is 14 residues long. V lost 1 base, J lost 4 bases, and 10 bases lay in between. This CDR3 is CASSLVGTSYGYTF. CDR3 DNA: TGTGCCAGCAGCTTAGTAGGGACCTCCTATGGCTACACCTTC.

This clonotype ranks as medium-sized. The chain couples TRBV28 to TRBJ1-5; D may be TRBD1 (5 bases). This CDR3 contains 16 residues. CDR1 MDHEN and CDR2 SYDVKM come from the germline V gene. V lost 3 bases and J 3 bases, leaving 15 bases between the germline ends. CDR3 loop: CASSFTGEGNNQPQHF. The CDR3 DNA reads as TGTGCCAGCAGTTTTACCGGGGAGGGGAACAATCAGCCCCAGCATTTT.

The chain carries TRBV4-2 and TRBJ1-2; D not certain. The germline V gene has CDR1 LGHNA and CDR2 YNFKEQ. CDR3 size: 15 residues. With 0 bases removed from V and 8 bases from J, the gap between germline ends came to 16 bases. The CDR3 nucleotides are TGTGCCAGCAGCCAAGAGGCGGACTCTAAAGCAGGCTACACCTTC. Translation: CASSQEADSKAGYTF.

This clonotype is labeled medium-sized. The CDR3 here is CAWDRVVGTEAFF. The CDR3, as DNA: TGTGCCTGGGATCGGGTCGTTGGGACTGAAGCTTTCTTT. The chain employs TRBV30 and TRBJ1-1; no definite D call. Germline assignment: CDR1 GTSNPN and CDR2 SVGIG (reference sequence). The CDR3 is 13 amino acids. The ends were cut back, 5 bases at V and 5 bases at J, with 15 bases in the middle. Looking up the rest from reference TRBV30 and TRBJ1-1 gives the full variable domain: SQTIHQWPATLVQPVGSPLSLECTVEGTSNPNLYWYRQAAGRGLQLLFYSVGIGQISSEVPQNLSASRPQDRQFILSSKKLLLSDSGFYLCAWDRVVGTEAFFGQGTRLTVV.

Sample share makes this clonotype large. This CDR3 is CASSTGGFNQPQHF. CDR3 sequence (DNA): TGTGCCAGCAGTACAGGGGGATTTAATCAGCCCCAGCATTTT. The chain links TRBV28 to TRBJ1-5, with 8 bases identical to TRBD1. The CDR3 is made up of 14 amino acids. The J segment lost 4 bases and the V segment lost 5 bases, leaving 4 bases of the junction unmatched. CDR1 is MDHEN, CDR2 SYDVKM, per germline.

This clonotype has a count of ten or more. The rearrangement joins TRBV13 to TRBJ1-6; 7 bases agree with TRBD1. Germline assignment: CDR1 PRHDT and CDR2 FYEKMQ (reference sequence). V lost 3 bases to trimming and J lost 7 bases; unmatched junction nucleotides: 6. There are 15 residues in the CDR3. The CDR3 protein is CASSFQGVGNSPLHF. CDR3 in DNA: TGTGCCAGCAGCTTCCAGGGGGTAGGAAATTCACCCCTCCACTTT.

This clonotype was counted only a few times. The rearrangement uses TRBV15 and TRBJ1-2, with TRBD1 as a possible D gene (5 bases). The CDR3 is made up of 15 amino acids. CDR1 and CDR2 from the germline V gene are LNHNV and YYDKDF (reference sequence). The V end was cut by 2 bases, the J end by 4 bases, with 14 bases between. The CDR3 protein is CATSRLTRDAYGYTF. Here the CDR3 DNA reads TGTGCCACCAGCAGACTTACACGGGACGCCTATGGCTACACCTTC. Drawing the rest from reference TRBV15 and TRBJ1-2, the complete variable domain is DAMVIQNPRYQVTQFGKPVTLSCSQTLNHNVMYWYQQKSSQAPKLLFHYYDKDFNNEADTPDNFQSRRPNTSFCFLDIRSPGLGDTAMYLCATSRLTRDAYGYTFGSGTRLTVV.